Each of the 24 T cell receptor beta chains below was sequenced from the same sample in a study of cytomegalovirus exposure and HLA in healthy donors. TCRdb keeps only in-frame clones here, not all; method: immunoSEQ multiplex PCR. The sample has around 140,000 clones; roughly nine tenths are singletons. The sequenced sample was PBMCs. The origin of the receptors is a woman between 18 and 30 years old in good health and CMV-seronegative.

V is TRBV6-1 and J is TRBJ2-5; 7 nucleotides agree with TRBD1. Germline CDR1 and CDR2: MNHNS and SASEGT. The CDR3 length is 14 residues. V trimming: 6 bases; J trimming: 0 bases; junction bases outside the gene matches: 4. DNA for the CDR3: TGTGCCAGCAGCGGGACAGTACACCAAGAGACCCAGTACTTC. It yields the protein CASSGTVHQETQYF.

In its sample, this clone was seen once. The CDR3 DNA sequence: TGCGCCAGCAGCGTAACTCCTGGGGGAGGTACTGAAGCTTTCTTT. Amino acids: CASSVTPGGGTEAFF. The chain joins TRBV5-1 to TRBJ1-1; D is perhaps TRBD1 (5 bases). Trimming removed 4 bases at V and 5 bases at J, with 18 bases between. Germline assignment: CDR1 SGHRS and CDR2 YFSETQ. The CDR3 consists of 15 residues.

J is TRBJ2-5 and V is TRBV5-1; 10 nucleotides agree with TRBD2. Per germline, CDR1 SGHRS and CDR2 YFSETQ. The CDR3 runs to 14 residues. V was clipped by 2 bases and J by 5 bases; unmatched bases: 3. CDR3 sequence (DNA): TGCGCCAGCAGCTTTAGCGGGGGGACGGAGACCCAGTACTTC. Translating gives CASSFSGGTETQYF.

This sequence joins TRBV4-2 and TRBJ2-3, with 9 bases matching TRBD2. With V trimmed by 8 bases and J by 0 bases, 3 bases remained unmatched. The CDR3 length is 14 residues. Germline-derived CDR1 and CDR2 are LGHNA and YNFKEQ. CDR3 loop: CASAGGRSTDTQYF. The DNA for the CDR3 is TGTGCCAGCGCGGGGGGGCGTAGCACAGATACGCAGTATTTT.

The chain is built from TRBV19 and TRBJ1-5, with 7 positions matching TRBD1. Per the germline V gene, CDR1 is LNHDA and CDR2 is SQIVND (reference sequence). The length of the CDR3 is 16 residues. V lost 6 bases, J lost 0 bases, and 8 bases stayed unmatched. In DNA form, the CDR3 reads TGTGCCAGTAGAATGGACAGGCTCTATAGCAATCAGCCCCAGCATTTT. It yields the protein CASRMDRLYSNQPQHF.

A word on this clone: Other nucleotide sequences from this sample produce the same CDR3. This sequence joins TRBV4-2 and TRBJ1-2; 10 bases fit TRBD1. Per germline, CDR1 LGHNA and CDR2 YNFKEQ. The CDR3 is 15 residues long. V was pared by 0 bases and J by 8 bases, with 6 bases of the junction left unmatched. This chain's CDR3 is CASSQDRDRGPGYTF. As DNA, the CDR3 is TGTGCCAGCAGCCAAGACCGGGACAGGGGCCCCGGCTACACCTTC.

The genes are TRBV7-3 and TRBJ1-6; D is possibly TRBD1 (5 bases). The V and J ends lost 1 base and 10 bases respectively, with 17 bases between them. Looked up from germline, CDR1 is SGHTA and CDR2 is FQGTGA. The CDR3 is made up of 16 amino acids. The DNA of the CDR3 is TGTGCCAGCAGCTTAAGCGCGGTGGGGGGTCGATCACCCCTCCACTTT. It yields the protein CASSLSAVGGRSPLHF.

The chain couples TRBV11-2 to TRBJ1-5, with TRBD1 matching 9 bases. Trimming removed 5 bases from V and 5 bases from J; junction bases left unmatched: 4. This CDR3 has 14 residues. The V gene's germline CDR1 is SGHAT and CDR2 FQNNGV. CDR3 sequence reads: CASSLDRGYQPQHF. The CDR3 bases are TGTGCCAGCAGCCTTGACAGGGGGTATCAGCCCCAGCATTTT.

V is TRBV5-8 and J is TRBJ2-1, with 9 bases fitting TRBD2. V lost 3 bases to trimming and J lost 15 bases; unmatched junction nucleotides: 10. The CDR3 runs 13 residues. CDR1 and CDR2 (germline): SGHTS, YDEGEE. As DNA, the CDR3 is TGTGCCAGCAGCTGGCCCGGGACTAGCTGGGCGTTCTTC. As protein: CASSWPGTSWAFF.

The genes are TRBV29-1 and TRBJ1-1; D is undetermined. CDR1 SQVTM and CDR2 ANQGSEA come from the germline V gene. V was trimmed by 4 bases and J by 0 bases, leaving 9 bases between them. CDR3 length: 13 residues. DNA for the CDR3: TGCAGCGTTGCCAGAAAAATGAACACTGAAGCTTTCTTT. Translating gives CSVARKMNTEAFF.

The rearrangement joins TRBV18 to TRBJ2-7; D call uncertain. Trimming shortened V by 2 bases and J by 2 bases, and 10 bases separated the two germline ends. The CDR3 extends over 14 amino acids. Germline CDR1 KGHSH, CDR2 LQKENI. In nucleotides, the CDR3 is TGTGCCAGCTCACCAGTGGGCCTCCCCTACGAGCAGTACTTC. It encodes CASSPVGLPYEQYF.

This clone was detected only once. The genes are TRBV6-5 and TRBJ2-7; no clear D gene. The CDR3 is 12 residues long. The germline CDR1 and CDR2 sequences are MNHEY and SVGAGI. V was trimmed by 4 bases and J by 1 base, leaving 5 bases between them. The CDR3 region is CASSSGSYEQYF. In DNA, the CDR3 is TGTGCCAGCAGTTCCGGTTCCTACGAGCAGTACTTC.

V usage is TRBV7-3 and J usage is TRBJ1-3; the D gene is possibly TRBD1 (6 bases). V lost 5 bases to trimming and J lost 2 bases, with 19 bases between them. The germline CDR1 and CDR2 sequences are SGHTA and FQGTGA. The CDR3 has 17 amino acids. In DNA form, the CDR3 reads TGTGCCAGCAGCCTCCTTTGGGGGACAAGTCCTGGAAACACCATATATTTT. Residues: CASSLLWGTSPGNTIYF.

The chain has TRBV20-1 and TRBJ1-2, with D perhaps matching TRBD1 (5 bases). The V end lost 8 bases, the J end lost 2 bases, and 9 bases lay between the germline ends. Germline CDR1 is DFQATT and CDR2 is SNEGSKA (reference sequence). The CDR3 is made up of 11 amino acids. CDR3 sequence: CSSPGNYGYTF. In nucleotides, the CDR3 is TGCAGTAGCCCAGGGAACTATGGCTACACCTTC.

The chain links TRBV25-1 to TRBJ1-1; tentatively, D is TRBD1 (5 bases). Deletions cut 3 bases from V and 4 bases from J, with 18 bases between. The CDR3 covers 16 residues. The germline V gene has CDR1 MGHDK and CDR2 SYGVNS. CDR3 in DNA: TGTGCCAGCAGTGATCCTAGGCAGGGAGGCTTCACTGAAGCTTTCTTT. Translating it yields CASSDPRQGGFTEAFF.

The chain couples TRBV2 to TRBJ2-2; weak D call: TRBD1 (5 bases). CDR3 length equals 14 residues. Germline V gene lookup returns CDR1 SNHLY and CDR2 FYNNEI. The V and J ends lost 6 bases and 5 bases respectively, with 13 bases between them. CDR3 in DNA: TGTGCCAGCAGCCGTGACAGAGGAACCGGGGAGCTGTTTTTT. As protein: CASSRDRGTGELFF.

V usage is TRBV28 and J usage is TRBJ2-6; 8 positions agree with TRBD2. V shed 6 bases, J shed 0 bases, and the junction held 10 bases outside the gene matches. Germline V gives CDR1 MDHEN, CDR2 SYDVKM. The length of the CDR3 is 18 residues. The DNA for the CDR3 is TGTGCCAGCAGGACGGGGGGGCCGGGGAACTCTGGGGCCAACGTCCTGACTTTC. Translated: CASRTGGPGNSGANVLTF.

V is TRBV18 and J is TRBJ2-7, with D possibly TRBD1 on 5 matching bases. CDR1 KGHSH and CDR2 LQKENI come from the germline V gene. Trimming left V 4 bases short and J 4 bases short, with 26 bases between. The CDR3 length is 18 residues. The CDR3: CASSQRYDPDSRKYEQYF. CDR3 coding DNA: TGTGCCAGCTCACAAAGATACGATCCTGACAGCAGGAAATACGAGCAGTACTTC.

The CDR3 loop reads CASSPPGTGGGNEQFF. In DNA form, the CDR3 reads TGTGCCAGCAGCCCCCCCGGGACAGGGGGCGGGAATGAGCAGTTCTTC. The V call is TRBV5-4, the J call TRBJ2-1, with 12 bases lining up with TRBD1. The germline gives CDR1 SGHNT, CDR2 YYREEE (reference sequence). The CDR3 contains 16 residues. V lost 4 bases to trimming and J lost 7 bases; unmatched junction nucleotides: 9.

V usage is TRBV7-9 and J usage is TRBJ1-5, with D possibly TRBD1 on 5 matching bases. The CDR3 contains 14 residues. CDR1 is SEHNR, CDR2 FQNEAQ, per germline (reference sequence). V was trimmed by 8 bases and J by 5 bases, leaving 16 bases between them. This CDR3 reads CASSDGAGHQPQHF. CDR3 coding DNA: TGTGCCAGCTCTGATGGGGCGGGGCATCAGCCCCAGCATTTT.

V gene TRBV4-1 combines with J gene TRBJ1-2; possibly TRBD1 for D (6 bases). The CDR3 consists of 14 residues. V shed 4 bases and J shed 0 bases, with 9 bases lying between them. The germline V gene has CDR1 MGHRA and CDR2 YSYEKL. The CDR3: CASSRGQTNYGYTF. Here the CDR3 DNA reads TGCGCCAGCAGCCGCGGACAGACTAACTATGGCTACACCTTC.

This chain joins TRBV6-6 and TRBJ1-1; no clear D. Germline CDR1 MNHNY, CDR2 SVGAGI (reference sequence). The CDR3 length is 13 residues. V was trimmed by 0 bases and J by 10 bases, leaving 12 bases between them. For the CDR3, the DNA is TGTGCCAGCAGTTACTCGACTTCCGCCTTAGCTTTCTTT. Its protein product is CASSYSTSALAFF.

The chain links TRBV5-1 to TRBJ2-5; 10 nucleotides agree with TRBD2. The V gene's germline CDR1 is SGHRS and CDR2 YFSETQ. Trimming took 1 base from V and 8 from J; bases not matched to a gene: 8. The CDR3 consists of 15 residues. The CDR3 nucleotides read TGCGCCAGCAGCTTGCAGCGGGGGGGTCAAGGAACCCAGTACTTC. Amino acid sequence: CASSLQRGGQGTQYF.

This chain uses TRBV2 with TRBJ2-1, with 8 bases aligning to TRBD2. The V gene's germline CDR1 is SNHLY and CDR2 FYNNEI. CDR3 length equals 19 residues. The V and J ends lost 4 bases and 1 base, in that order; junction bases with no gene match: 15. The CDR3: CASSGWRYSGGPSYNEQFF. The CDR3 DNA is TGTGCCAGCAGTGGATGGAGATACAGCGGGGGTCCTTCCTACAATGAGCAGTTCTTC.